The subject of this entry is one T cell receptor (beta chain). The antigen is unknown. The junction departs from germline at one end; a sequencing error may be responsible. The CDR3 is made up of 11 amino acids. In germline, CDR1 is WSHSY, CDR2 SAAADI. These data belong to a study of tumor and adjacent non-tumor tissue in lung cancer. RNA was extracted from bulk tissue without any cell sorting. Between August and November 2014, newly diagnosed, chemotherapy-naive lung cancer patients underwent thoracic surgery in China. A modified ARM-PCR protocol with three rounds of nested PCR amplified TCRbeta. One entry per CDR3 protein, called by TCRdb with MiXCR from the multiplex PCR reads. Of roughly 150,000 distinct CDR3 sequences in the sample, roughly 70% were seen once. Study outcomes and limitations: Top 100 clones took a larger repertoire share in normal lung.

The J gene is TRBJ2-1, the V gene TRBV10-2, with D unresolved. Sequencing input: lung tumor tissue. This sequence originates from a man aged 55-75 years with small cell lung cancer. CDR3 protein: CVSSESTGQFF. The CDR3, as DNA: TGCGTCAGCAGTGAATCGACCGGGCAGTTCTTC.